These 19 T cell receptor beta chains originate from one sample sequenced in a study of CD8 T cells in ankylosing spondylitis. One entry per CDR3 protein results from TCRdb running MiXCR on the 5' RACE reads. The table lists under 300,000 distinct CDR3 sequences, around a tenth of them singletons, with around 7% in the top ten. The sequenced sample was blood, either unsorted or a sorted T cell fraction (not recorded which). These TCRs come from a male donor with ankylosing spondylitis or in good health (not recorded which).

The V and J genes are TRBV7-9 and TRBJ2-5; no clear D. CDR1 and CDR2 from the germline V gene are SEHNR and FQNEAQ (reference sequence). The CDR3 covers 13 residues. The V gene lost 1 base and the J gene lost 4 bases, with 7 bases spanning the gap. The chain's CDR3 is CASSLVVGETQYF. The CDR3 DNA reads TGTGCCAGCAGCTTAGTGGTGGGAGAGACCCAGTACTTC.

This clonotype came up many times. CDR3 region: CASSTGEETQYF. CDR3 coding DNA: TGTGCCAGCAGTACAGGGGAGGAGACCCAGTACTTC. V usage is TRBV12-3 or TRBV12-4 and J usage is TRBJ2-5; TRBD1 matches 7 bases. V lost 5 bases and J lost 5; bases outside the gene matches: 2. This CDR3 is built from 12 residues.

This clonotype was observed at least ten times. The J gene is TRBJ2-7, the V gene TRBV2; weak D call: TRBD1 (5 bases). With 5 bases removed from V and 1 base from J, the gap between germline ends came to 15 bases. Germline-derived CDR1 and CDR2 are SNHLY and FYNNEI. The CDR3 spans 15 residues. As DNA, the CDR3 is TGTGCCAGCAGTATCGTTAGGGGAAGTTCCTACGAGCAGTACTTC. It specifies CASSIVRGSSYEQYF.

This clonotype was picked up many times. CDR3 bases: TGTGCCAGCAGTTTCGGTGCGGGCAATGAGCAGTTCTTC. Translated: CASSFGAGNEQFF. This chain links TRBV6-6 with TRBJ2-1; tentatively, D is TRBD2 (5 bases). Trimming removed 4 bases from V and 6 bases from J, with 10 bases in between. CDR1 is MNHNY, CDR2 SVGAGI, per germline (reference sequence). This CDR3 spans 13 amino acids.

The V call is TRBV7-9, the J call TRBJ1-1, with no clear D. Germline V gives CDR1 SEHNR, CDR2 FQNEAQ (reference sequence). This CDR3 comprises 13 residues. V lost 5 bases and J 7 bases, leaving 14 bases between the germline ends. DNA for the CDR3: TGTGCCAGCAGCAATCAACGGGCGGGTGAAGCTTTCTTT. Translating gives CASSNQRAGEAFF.

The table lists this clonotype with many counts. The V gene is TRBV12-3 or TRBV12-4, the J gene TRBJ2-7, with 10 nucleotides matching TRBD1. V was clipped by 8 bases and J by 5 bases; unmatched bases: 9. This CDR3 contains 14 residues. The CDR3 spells CASLDPGTGDEQYF. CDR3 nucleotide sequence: TGTGCCAGCCTCGATCCCGGGACAGGGGACGAGCAGTACTTC.

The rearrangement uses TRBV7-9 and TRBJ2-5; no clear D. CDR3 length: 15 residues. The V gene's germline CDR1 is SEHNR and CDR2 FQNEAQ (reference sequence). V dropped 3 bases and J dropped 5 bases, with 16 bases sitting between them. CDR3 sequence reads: CASSFSESPLETQYF. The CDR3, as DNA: TGTGCCAGCAGCTTCAGCGAGAGTCCTTTGGAGACCCAGTACTTC.

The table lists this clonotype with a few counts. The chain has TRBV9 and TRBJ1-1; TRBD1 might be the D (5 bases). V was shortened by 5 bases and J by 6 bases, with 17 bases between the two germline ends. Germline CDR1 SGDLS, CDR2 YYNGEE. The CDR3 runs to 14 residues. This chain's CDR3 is CASREGISASEAFF. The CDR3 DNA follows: TGTGCCAGCAGAGAGGGGATCTCGGCGTCTGAAGCTTTCTTT.

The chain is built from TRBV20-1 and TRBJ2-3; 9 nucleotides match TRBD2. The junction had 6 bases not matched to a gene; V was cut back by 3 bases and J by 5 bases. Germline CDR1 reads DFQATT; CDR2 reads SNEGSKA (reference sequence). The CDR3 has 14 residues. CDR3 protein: CSASSGSSRDTQYF. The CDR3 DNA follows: TGCAGTGCTAGTAGCGGGAGTTCGAGAGATACGCAGTATTTT.

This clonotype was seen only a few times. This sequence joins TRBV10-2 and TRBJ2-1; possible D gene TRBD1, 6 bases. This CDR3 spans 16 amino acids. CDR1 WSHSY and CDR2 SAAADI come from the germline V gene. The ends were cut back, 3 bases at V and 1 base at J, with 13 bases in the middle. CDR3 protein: CASSDSGVMSYNEQFF. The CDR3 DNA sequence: TGCGCCAGCAGTGACTCAGGGGTAATGTCCTACAATGAGCAGTTCTTC.

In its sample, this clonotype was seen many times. CDR3 coding DNA: TGTGCCATCAAGCCCCACGGGACAGAAGAGACCCAGTACTTC. Translation gives CAIKPHGTEETQYF. V gene TRBV10-3 combines with J gene TRBJ2-5; TRBD1 matches at 7 bases. Germline V CDR1 and CDR2: ENHRY, SYGVKD. J gave up 3 bases and V 7 bases, and 8 bases lay outside the gene matches. The CDR3 consists of 14 residues.

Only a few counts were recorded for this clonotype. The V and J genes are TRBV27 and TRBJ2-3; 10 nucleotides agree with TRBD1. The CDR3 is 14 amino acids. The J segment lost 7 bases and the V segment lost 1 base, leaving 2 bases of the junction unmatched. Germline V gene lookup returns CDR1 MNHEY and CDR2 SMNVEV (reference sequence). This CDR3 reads CASSLWTGGNTQYF. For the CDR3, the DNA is TGTGCCAGCAGTTTATGGACAGGGGGGAATACGCAGTATTTT.

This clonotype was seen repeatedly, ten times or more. The DNA for the CDR3 is TGCGCCAGCAGCGATGTAAGCACAGATACGCAGTATTTT. Protein sequence: CASSDVSTDTQYF. The chain has TRBV4-1 and TRBJ2-3; D not resolved. Germline assignment: CDR1 MGHRA and CDR2 YSYEKL. The V end was cut by 5 bases, the J end by 0 bases, with 6 bases between. CDR3 length: 13 residues.

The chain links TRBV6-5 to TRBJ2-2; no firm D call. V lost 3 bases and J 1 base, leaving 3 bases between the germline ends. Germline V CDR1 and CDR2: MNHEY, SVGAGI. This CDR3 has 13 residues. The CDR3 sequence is CASSYQNTGELFF. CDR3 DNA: TGTGCCAGCAGTTATCAGAACACCGGGGAGCTGTTTTTT.

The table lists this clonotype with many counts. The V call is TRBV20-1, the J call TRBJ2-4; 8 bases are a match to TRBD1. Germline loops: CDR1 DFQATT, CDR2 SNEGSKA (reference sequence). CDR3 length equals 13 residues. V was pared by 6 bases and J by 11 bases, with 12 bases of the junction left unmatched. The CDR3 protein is CSAPTGAWSFQYF. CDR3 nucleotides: TGCAGTGCCCCGACAGGGGCATGGAGTTTTCAGTACTTC.

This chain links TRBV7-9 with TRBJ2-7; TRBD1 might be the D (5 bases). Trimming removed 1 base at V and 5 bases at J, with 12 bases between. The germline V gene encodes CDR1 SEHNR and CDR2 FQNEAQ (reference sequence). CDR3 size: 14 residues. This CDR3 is CASSLVSGPNEQYF. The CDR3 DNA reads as TGTGCCAGCAGCTTAGTGTCAGGGCCGAACGAGCAGTACTTC. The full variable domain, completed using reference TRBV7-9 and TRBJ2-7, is DTGVSQNPRHKITKRGQNVTFRCDPISEHNRLYWYRQTLGQGPEFLTYFQNEAQLEKSRLLSDRFSAERPKGSFSTLEIQRTEQGDSAMYLCASSLVSGPNEQYFGPGTRLTVT.

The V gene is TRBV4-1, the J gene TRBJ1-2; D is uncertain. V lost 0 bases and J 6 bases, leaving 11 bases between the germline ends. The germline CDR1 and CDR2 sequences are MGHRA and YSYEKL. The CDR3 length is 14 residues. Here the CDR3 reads CASSQDRSADGYTF. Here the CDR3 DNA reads TGCGCCAGCAGCCAAGATCGATCGGCTGATGGCTACACCTTC.

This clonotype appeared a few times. The CDR3: CASSWTTSASSYNEQFF. CDR3 in DNA: TGCGCCAGCAGCTGGACTACTAGCGCCAGCTCCTACAATGAGCAGTTCTTC. The V and J genes are TRBV5-1 and TRBJ2-1, with 7 bases lining up with TRBD2. V was pared by 3 bases and J by 0 bases, with 9 bases of the junction left unmatched. The length of the CDR3 is 17 residues. Looked up from germline, CDR1 is SGHRS and CDR2 is YFSETQ.

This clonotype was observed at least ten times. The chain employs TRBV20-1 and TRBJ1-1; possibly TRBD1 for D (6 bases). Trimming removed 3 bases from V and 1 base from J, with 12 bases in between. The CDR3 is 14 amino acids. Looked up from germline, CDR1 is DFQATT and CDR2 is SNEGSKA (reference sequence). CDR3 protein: CSASHGGGNTEAFF. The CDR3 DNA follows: TGCAGTGCTAGCCATGGGGGCGGGAACACTGAAGCTTTCTTT.